This T cell receptor beta chain was identified during a study of vaccination and CD4 T cells after COVID-19. Trimming at V came to 5 bases and at J to 0 bases, leaving 7 bases not matched to a gene. The CDR3 is made up of 16 amino acids. Germline CDR1 is MNHEY and CDR2 is SMNVEV (reference sequence). With the Oncomine TCR Beta short-read assay, DNA from cultured CD4+ T cells was sequenced. TCRdb processed the PCR reads anew with MiXCR; each CDR3 protein has one entry. This table holds fewer than 15,000 distinct CDR3 sequences, about 56% found once. This sample's treatment: roughly ten-day PBMC culture with coronavirus spike peptide pools or control peptides (ViraFEST assay). For ViraFEST, peptide pools expanded antigen-specific T cells, after which the TCRs were sequenced. This clonotype was recorded a few times. Its antigen is not identified.

The V and J genes are TRBV27 and TRBJ1-1; 9 bases match TRBD1. Material for sequencing was CD4+ T cells from blood, cultured in vitro. The clonotype was recovered from a human donor who had recovered from COVID-19. The CDR3 nucleotides read TGTGCCAGCAGTAGGACAGGGGCCTTGATGAACACTGAAGCTTTCTTT. Its translation is CASSRTGALMNTEAFF.